This T cell receptor beta chain is from a study of blood T cell repertoires in COVID-19. Produced via immunoSEQ multiplex PCR; TCRdb's table is partial and in-frame only. The sample records 65,000 to 90,000 clones, roughly 84% being singletons. The CDR3 is 12 amino acids. Germline-derived CDR1 and CDR2 are SGHTA and FQGNSA. The ends were cut back, 5 bases at V and 7 bases at J, with 12 bases in the middle. The material sequenced was peripheral blood. J is TRBJ2-7 and V is TRBV7-2; possible D gene TRBD1, 5 bases. The TCR comes from a woman younger than 30 with acute or convalescent COVID-19. CDR3 amino acids: CASSPIQGEQYF. DNA for the CDR3: TGTGCCAGCAGCCCCATTCAGGGTGAGCAGTACTTC.